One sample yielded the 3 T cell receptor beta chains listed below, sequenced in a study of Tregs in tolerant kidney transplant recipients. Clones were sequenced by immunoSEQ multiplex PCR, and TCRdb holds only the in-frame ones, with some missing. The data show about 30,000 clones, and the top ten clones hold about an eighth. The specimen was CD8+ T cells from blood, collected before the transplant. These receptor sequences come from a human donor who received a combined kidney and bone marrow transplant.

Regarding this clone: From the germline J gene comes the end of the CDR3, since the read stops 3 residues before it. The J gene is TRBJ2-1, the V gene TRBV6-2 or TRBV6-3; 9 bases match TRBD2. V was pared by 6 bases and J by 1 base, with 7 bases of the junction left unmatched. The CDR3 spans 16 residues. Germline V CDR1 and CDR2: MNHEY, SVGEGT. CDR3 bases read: TGTGCCAGCAGCAGACTAGCGGCCCTTTCCTACAATGAG. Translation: CASSRLAALSYNE. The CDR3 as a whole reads CASSRLAALSYNEQFF.

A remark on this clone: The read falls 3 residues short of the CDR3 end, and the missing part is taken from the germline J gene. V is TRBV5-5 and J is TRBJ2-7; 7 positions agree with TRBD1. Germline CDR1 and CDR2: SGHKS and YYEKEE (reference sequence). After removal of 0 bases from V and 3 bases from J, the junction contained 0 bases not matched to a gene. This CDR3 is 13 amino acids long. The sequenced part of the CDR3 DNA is TGTGCCAGCAGCTTGGACAGGGGCTACGAG. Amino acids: CASSLDRGYE. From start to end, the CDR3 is CASSLDRGYEQYF. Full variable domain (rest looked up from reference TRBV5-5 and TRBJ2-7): DAGVTQSPTHLIKTRGQQVTLRCSPISGHKSVSWYQQVLGQGPQFIFQYYEKEERGRGNFPDRFSARQFPNYSSELNVNALLLGDSALYLCASSLDRGYEQYFGPGTRLTVT.

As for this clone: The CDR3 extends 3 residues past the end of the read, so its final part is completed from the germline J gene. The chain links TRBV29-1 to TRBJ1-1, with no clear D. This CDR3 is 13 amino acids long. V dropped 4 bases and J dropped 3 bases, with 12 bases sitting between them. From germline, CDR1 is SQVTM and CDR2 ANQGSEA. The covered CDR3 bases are TGCAGCGTTGTTGTTTCCAGTTACACTGAA. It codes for CSVVVSSYTE. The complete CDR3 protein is CSVVVSSYTEAFF.